This T cell receptor (beta chain) was sequenced in a study of T cell repertoires in cytomegalovirus infection. About the study: Public signatures in TCR beta pointed to CMV infection and matching HLA type.

V dropped 1 base and J dropped 1 base, with 13 bases sitting between them. Germline CDR1 reads MNHNY; CDR2 reads SVGAGI (reference sequence). The CDR3 is 16 residues long. This clonotype was seen a few times. The target antigen is unknown. Study results and limitations: Cumulated frequencies of public TCR beta families served to identify carriers of CMV plus the relevant HLA. Predominance within the ex vivo response was attributable to HLA-C-restricted CMV-specific TCR beta clonotypes.

TCRdb ran MiXCR on the reads and lists one entry per CDR3 protein. This sample carries around 770,000 distinct CDR3 sequences, just under 30% of them seen once, and the ten largest clones take around 13%. This sequence originates from a human donor in good health (CMV status not recorded). Some clones in this sample may be carry-over from other donors' samples. The input for sequencing was cultured CD8+ T cells from PBMCs, taken from culture after CMV antigen stimulation. The chain joins TRBV6-6 to TRBJ1-1; D is unresolved. The chain's CDR3 is CASSYLNGGSNTEAFF. The CDR3 DNA is TGTGCCAGCAGTTACTTAAATGGCGGTTCGAACACTGAAGCTTTCTTT.